The present entry profiles one T cell receptor beta chain with its context. The data belong to a study of T cells after yellow fever vaccination. In TCRdb, the 5' RACE reads were re-called with MiXCR into one record per CDR3 protein. The sample records around 320,000 distinct CDR3 sequences, 3.5% to 5% being singletons. The sequencing used PBMCs, collected 15 days after the yellow fever booster vaccination. This receptor was taken from a man between 18 and 29 years old who received the YFV17D yellow fever vaccine.

The CDR3 bases are TGTGCCAGCGAGACCGGTGGGGATACGCAGTATTTT. As protein: CASETGGDTQYF. The chain links TRBV7-9 to TRBJ2-3; D gene unclear. Trimming left V 8 bases short and J 6 bases short, with 12 bases between. The CDR3 is 12 residues long. Germline V gives CDR1 SEHNR, CDR2 FQNEAQ (reference sequence).